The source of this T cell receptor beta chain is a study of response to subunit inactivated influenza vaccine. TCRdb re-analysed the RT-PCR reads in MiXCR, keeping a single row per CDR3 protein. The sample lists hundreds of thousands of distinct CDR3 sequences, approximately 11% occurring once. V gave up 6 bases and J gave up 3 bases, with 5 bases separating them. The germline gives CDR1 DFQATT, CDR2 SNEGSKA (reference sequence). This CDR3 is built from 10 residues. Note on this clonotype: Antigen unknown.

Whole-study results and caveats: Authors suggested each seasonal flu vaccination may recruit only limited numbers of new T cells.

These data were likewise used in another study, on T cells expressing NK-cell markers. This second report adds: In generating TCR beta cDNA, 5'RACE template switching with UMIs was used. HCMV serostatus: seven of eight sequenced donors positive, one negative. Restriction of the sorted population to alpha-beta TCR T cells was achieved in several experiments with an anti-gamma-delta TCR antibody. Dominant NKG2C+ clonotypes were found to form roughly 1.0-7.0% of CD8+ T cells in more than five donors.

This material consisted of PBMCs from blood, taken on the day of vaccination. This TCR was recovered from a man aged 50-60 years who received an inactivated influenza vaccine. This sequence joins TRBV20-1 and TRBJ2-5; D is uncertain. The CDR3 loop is CSAKEETQYF. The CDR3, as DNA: TGCAGTGCAAAGGAAGAGACCCAGTACTTC.